This is a list of T cell receptor beta chains from one sample in a study of blood T cell repertoires in COVID-19. Sequencing was performed with immunoSEQ multiplex PCR; in TCRdb, only in-frame clones are kept and a portion is missing. This sample has hundreds of thousands of clones; roughly 80% occur once, and the top ten carry roughly a tenth. Sequenced sample: peripheral blood. These receptors were taken from a woman of 80 years or more with acute or convalescent COVID-19. Both conserved end residues are part of each CDR3. Fields, in order: CDR3 DNA, CDR3 protein, J gene, V gene, clone size, D gene. The D gene is left open where the match is weak. Size is omitted from some rows. Given values are once, few, many or a class for expanded clones.

CDR3 DNA: TGTGCCACCAGCTTTGGACAGGGGGCGAATAGCAATCAGCCCCAGCATTTT
CDR3 protein: CATSFGQGANSNQPQHF
J gene: TRBJ1-5
V gene: TRBV15
clone size: -
D gene: TRBD1

CDR3 DNA: TGTGCCAGCACTGGGACTAGCGGGAGGGCCCTCAGGGAGCAGTTCTTC
CDR3 protein: CASTGTSGRALREQFF
J gene: TRBJ2-1
V gene: TRBV2
clone size: -
D gene: TRBD2

CDR3 DNA: TGTGCCTGGAGTAAGCTTCGCGCTGAAGCTTTCTTT
CDR3 protein: CAWSKLRAEAFF
J gene: TRBJ1-1
V gene: TRBV30
clone size: few
D gene: -

CDR3 DNA: TGTGCCAGCAGGCATAGCAGGGTAGGGCAGCCCCAGCATTTT
CDR3 protein: CASRHSRVGQPQHF
J gene: TRBJ1-5
V gene: TRBV28
clone size: -
D gene: -

CDR3 DNA: TGTGCCAGCAGCCAAATGGGTAGCGGCTCCTACGAGCAGTACTTC
CDR3 protein: CASSQMGSGSYEQYF
J gene: TRBJ2-7
V gene: TRBV3-1/TRBV3-2
clone size: -
D gene: -

CDR3 DNA: TGTGCCAGCAGATGGCGGGGGAACACCGGGGAGCTGTTTTTT
CDR3 protein: CASRWRGNTGELFF
J gene: TRBJ2-2
V gene: TRBV6-4
clone size: -
D gene: -

CDR3 DNA: TGTGCCAGCAGCTTATTAGGGGGCGATGAGCAGTTCTTC
CDR3 protein: CASSLLGGDEQFF
J gene: TRBJ2-1
V gene: TRBV7-3
clone size: -
D gene: TRBD1

CDR3 DNA: TGCAGCGTGAGACAGGCGTACGAGCAGTACTTC
CDR3 protein: CSVRQAYEQYF
J gene: TRBJ2-7
V gene: TRBV29-1
clone size: -
D gene: -

CDR3 DNA: TGTGCCAGCAGTGAAGCCCGGGACAGGGGGCTAGGGGCCAACGTCCTGACTTTC
CDR3 protein: CASSEARDRGLGANVLTF
J gene: TRBJ2-6
V gene: TRBV6-1
clone size: -
D gene: TRBD1

CDR3 DNA: TGTGCCAGCAGCTCCTTAGCCGGGGATGAGACTGCGATCAATCAGCCCCAGCATTTT
CDR3 protein: CASSSLAGDETAINQPQHF
J gene: TRBJ1-5
V gene: TRBV12-1
clone size: -
D gene: -

CDR3 DNA: TGTGCCATCAGTTTCGACCCGGGTCGAGATTATGGCTACACCTTC
CDR3 protein: CAISFDPGRDYGYTF
J gene: TRBJ1-2
V gene: TRBV10-3
clone size: few
D gene: -

CDR3 DNA: TGTGCCAGCAGCTCCCCAGGGGGACCTAACTATGGCTACACCTTC
CDR3 protein: CASSSPGGPNYGYTF
J gene: TRBJ1-2
V gene: TRBV7-2
clone size: once
D gene: TRBD1

CDR3 DNA: TGCGCCAGCAGCCAAGAGAGAACAGTCAATCAGCCCCAGCATTTT
CDR3 protein: CASSQERTVNQPQHF
J gene: TRBJ1-5
V gene: TRBV4-3
clone size: -
D gene: -

CDR3 DNA: TGTGCCAGCAGCCAAGATAGTAGCAACACCATATATTTT
CDR3 protein: CASSQDSSNTIYF
J gene: TRBJ1-3
V gene: TRBV4-2
clone size: once
D gene: -

CDR3 DNA: TGTGCCAGCGGACTAGCGGGGGGAACAGATACGCAGTATTTT
CDR3 protein: CASGLAGGTDTQYF
J gene: TRBJ2-3
V gene: TRBV19
clone size: -
D gene: TRBD2

CDR3 DNA: TGTGCCAGCAGCGTAGTTAGCGGGGGGGCCTACAATGAGCAGTTCTTC
CDR3 protein: CASSVVSGGAYNEQFF
J gene: TRBJ2-1
V gene: TRBV9
clone size: -
D gene: TRBD2

CDR3 DNA: TGTGCCAGCAGCTTGAGCCTTAATACAGGGTCGGTTGACGAGCAGTACTTC
CDR3 protein: CASSLSLNTGSVDEQYF
J gene: TRBJ2-7
V gene: TRBV5-4
clone size: -
D gene: -

CDR3 DNA: TGTGCCAGCAGTCCTGACTCGGATAGGGGCTACACCTTC
CDR3 protein: CASSPDSDRGYTF
J gene: TRBJ1-2
V gene: TRBV4-2
clone size: -
D gene: -

CDR3 DNA: TGTGCCAGCAGCTGGACAGGGGATGGCTACACCTTC
CDR3 protein: CASSWTGDGYTF
J gene: TRBJ1-2
V gene: TRBV7-9
clone size: -
D gene: TRBD1

CDR3 DNA: TGTGCCAGCAGCCGGGTGGATACGCAGTATTTT
CDR3 protein: CASSRVDTQYF
J gene: TRBJ2-3
V gene: TRBV5-6
clone size: -
D gene: -

CDR3 DNA: TGTGCCAGCAGTTACAGGGAACATAATTCACCCCTCCACTTT
CDR3 protein: CASSYREHNSPLHF
J gene: TRBJ1-6
V gene: TRBV28
clone size: -
D gene: -

CDR3 DNA: TGTGCCAGCAGCGAGAGTTCGAACACTGAAGCTTTCTTT
CDR3 protein: CASSESSNTEAFF
J gene: TRBJ1-1
V gene: TRBV6-4
clone size: -
D gene: -

CDR3 DNA: TGCGCCAGCAGACGCATTACTCAGGGGAACACTGAAGCTTTCTTT
CDR3 protein: CASRRITQGNTEAFF
J gene: TRBJ1-1
V gene: TRBV4-3
clone size: -
D gene: -

CDR3 DNA: TGTGCCAGCAGTGAAGCGGGGAGCTCCTACAATGAGCAGTTCTTC
CDR3 protein: CASSEAGSSYNEQFF
J gene: TRBJ2-1
V gene: TRBV6-1
clone size: -
D gene: -

CDR3 DNA: TGTGCCACCAGCAGAGCTCCACGGGTTGAAGCTTTCTTT
CDR3 protein: CATSRAPRVEAFF
J gene: TRBJ1-1
V gene: TRBV15
clone size: -
D gene: -

CDR3 DNA: TGTGCCAGTAGTAACGTCCGGGACAGGGCCACCTACGAGCAGTACTTC
CDR3 protein: CASSNVRDRATYEQYF
J gene: TRBJ2-7
V gene: TRBV19
clone size: -
D gene: TRBD1

CDR3 DNA: TGTGCCAGCAGTTCCTTAAGCGGGAGATCCTACAATGAGCAGTTCTTC
CDR3 protein: CASSSLSGRSYNEQFF
J gene: TRBJ2-1
V gene: TRBV6-5
clone size: once
D gene: TRBD2

CDR3 DNA: TGTGCCAGCAGCTTAGTTCTAGCGGCTATGGCTGATACGCAGTATTTT
CDR3 protein: CASSLVLAAMADTQYF
J gene: TRBJ2-3
V gene: TRBV7-2
clone size: -
D gene: TRBD2

CDR3 DNA: TGTGCCAGCAGTTACAGGGTTGAGTACGAGCAGTACTTC
CDR3 protein: CASSYRVEYEQYF
J gene: TRBJ2-7
V gene: TRBV28
clone size: -
D gene: -

CDR3 DNA: TGCGCCAGCACCGACGGGAGCTATGGGTTCAATGAGCAGTTCTTC
CDR3 protein: CASTDGSYGFNEQFF
J gene: TRBJ2-1
V gene: TRBV10-1
clone size: -
D gene: -

CDR3 DNA: TGCGCCAGCAGCCAGAACACAGGGGATGGCTACACCTTC
CDR3 protein: CASSQNTGDGYTF
J gene: TRBJ1-2
V gene: TRBV4-3
clone size: -
D gene: TRBD1

CDR3 DNA: TGTGCCAGCAGCATACGATTACTTACTAGTTCCCCTTACAATGAGCAGTTCTTC
CDR3 protein: CASSIRLLTSSPYNEQFF
J gene: TRBJ2-1
V gene: TRBV11-2
clone size: -
D gene: -

CDR3 DNA: TGTGCCAGCAGCTTAAACAGCGGGGGTGAGCAGTTCTTC
CDR3 protein: CASSLNSGGEQFF
J gene: TRBJ2-1
V gene: TRBV7-3
clone size: few
D gene: TRBD2

CDR3 DNA: TGTGCCAGCAGCTTAGAGGACAGCTTGAAAGCTTTCTTT
CDR3 protein: CASSLEDSLKAFF
J gene: TRBJ1-1
V gene: TRBV11-3
clone size: -
D gene: -

CDR3 DNA: TGTGCCAGCAGTTACTCCGGCGGGTCTGGAAACACCATATATTTT
CDR3 protein: CASSYSGGSGNTIYF
J gene: TRBJ1-3
V gene: TRBV6-2/TRBV6-3
clone size: -
D gene: -

CDR3 DNA: TGTGCCAGCAGTTTAAACTACCAGCGGGAGCAGTTCTTC
CDR3 protein: CASSLNYQREQFF
J gene: TRBJ2-1
V gene: TRBV28
clone size: -
D gene: -

CDR3 DNA: TGTGCCTCCACCGGGGCGGGAGGGCCGGGAGATACGCAGTATTTT
CDR3 protein: CASTGAGGPGDTQYF
J gene: TRBJ2-3
V gene: TRBV30
clone size: -
D gene: TRBD2

CDR3 DNA: TGTGCCAGCGGTCCTCGGGGGGGGAATAATGAAAAACTGTTTTTT
CDR3 protein: CASGPRGGNNEKLFF
J gene: TRBJ1-4
V gene: TRBV2
clone size: -
D gene: -

CDR3 DNA: TGTGCCAGCAGTCCCCAGGGCCAGTGGACCATATATTTT
CDR3 protein: CASSPQGQWTIYF
J gene: TRBJ1-3
V gene: TRBV27
clone size: -
D gene: -

CDR3 DNA: TGTGCCAGCTCACCGGGACAGGGGGCGAACGGCTACACCTTC
CDR3 protein: CASSPGQGANGYTF
J gene: TRBJ1-2
V gene: TRBV18
clone size: -
D gene: TRBD1

CDR3 DNA: TGTGCCAGCACTCTAGGGGGTCTCACTGAAGCTTTCTTT
CDR3 protein: CASTLGGLTEAFF
J gene: TRBJ1-1
V gene: TRBV3-1/TRBV3-2
clone size: -
D gene: -

CDR3 DNA: TGTGCCAGCAGCTTAGCATCCCTAGCGGGAGCAGGTACCGGGGAGCTGTTTTTT
CDR3 protein: CASSLASLAGAGTGELFF
J gene: TRBJ2-2
V gene: TRBV7-8
clone size: -
D gene: TRBD2

CDR3 DNA: TGTGCCAGCAGAGAGGACAGGGGAGGGGAGACCCAGTACTTC
CDR3 protein: CASREDRGGETQYF
J gene: TRBJ2-5
V gene: TRBV2
clone size: -
D gene: TRBD1

CDR3 DNA: TGTGCCAGCAGCCAAGAGGACAGCGTTCACAATGAGCAGTTCTTC
CDR3 protein: CASSQEDSVHNEQFF
J gene: TRBJ2-1
V gene: TRBV14
clone size: -
D gene: -

CDR3 DNA: TGCGCCAGCAGCGTCGACAGTGCTGTGGGTTCACCCCTCCACTTT
CDR3 protein: CASSVDSAVGSPLHF
J gene: TRBJ1-6
V gene: TRBV5-1
clone size: -
D gene: -

CDR3 DNA: TGTGCCAGCAGCTTACAGGGTCGGCCTAATGAAAAACTGTTTTTT
CDR3 protein: CASSLQGRPNEKLFF
J gene: TRBJ1-4
V gene: TRBV11-2
clone size: -
D gene: -

CDR3 DNA: TGCAGCGCGTTTGGGGAAGCGGGAGTAGGTGGTGAGCAGTTCTTC
CDR3 protein: CSAFGEAGVGGEQFF
J gene: TRBJ2-1
V gene: TRBV29-1
clone size: -
D gene: TRBD2

CDR3 DNA: TGTGCCAGCTCACCGACAGGGGGCGAAGGAAACACCATATATTTT
CDR3 protein: CASSPTGGEGNTIYF
J gene: TRBJ1-3
V gene: TRBV18
clone size: -
D gene: TRBD1

CDR3 DNA: TGTGCCAGCAGCCCCCCAGGCCGTAACACTGAAGCTTTCTTT
CDR3 protein: CASSPPGRNTEAFF
J gene: TRBJ1-1
V gene: TRBV7-2
clone size: once
D gene: -

CDR3 DNA: TGTGCCAGCAGTGATGACAGGGTTAGACCCTATGGCTACACCTTC
CDR3 protein: CASSDDRVRPYGYTF
J gene: TRBJ1-2
V gene: TRBV25-1
clone size: once
D gene: TRBD1

CDR3 DNA: TGTGCCACCTATTGGGGAGGGTATGATACGCAGTATTTT
CDR3 protein: CATYWGGYDTQYF
J gene: TRBJ2-3
V gene: TRBV6-4
clone size: -
D gene: TRBD2

CDR3 DNA: TGCGCCAGCAGTGAGTACAGGGAACGCGAGCAGTACTTC
CDR3 protein: CASSEYREREQYF
J gene: TRBJ2-7
V gene: TRBV10-1
clone size: -
D gene: -

CDR3 DNA: TGTGCCAGCAGTTTAAGCGGACAGGGCTTGGGGTATGGCTACACCTTC
CDR3 protein: CASSLSGQGLGYGYTF
J gene: TRBJ1-2
V gene: TRBV27
clone size: -
D gene: TRBD1

CDR3 DNA: TGTGCCAGTAGTATGGGACGGACAGGGGCTGAGCAGTTCTTC
CDR3 protein: CASSMGRTGAEQFF
J gene: TRBJ2-1
V gene: TRBV19
clone size: -
D gene: TRBD1

CDR3 DNA: TGTGCCAGCAGCCAGTCGGGACCCCTCCACTTT
CDR3 protein: CASSQSGPLHF
J gene: TRBJ1-6
V gene: TRBV13
clone size: -
D gene: -

CDR3 DNA: TGTGCTAGTGGCCAGGGGACAGTCGACGAGCAGTACTTC
CDR3 protein: CASGQGTVDEQYF
J gene: TRBJ2-7
V gene: TRBV12-5
clone size: -
D gene: TRBD1

CDR3 DNA: TGTGCCAGCTCAATACAGGGGGCGAGGACTGAAGCTTTCTTT
CDR3 protein: CASSIQGARTEAFF
J gene: TRBJ1-1
V gene: TRBV18
clone size: -
D gene: TRBD1

CDR3 DNA: TGTGCCAGTAGCCGGGGACAATCTAATCAGCCCCAGCATTTT
CDR3 protein: CASSRGQSNQPQHF
J gene: TRBJ1-5
V gene: TRBV19
clone size: -
D gene: -